Listed here are 10 T cell receptor beta chains from one sample, sequenced in a study of T cells in localized non-small cell lung cancer. Assay used: immunoSEQ multiplex PCR; TCRdb lists only in-frame clones, some missing. The sample carries 45,000 to 50,000 clones, 85% to 90% recorded once. The source was PBMCs, collected before any cancer treatment. Source of these receptors: a man between 40 and 69 years old with stage II lung adenocarcinoma.

In DNA, the CDR3 is TGTGCCAGCAGTCATACGGGGGGATACGAGCAGTACGTC. This sequence encodes CASSHTGGYEQYV. The genes are TRBV6-5 and TRBJ2-7; 7 bases are a match to TRBD2. The CDR3 covers 13 residues. CDR1 is MNHEY, CDR2 SVGAGI, per germline. Unmatched junction bases numbered 5, after V lost 5 bases and J lost 4 bases.

V usage is TRBV5-1 and J usage is TRBJ1-3; 7 bases map to TRBD1. The CDR3 contains 13 residues. J lost 4 bases, V lost 4 bases, and 2 bases had no gene match. CDR1 is SGHRS and CDR2 is YFSETQ in the germline V gene. CDR3 residues: CASSPQGGNTIYF. In nucleotides, the CDR3 is TGCGCCAGCAGCCCACAGGGGGGAAACACCATATATTTT.

The rearrangement uses TRBV2 and TRBJ1-5; D is undetermined. V was shortened by 5 bases and J by 5 bases, with 7 bases between the two germline ends. CDR1 and CDR2 (germline): SNHLY, FYNNEI. CDR3 length: 12 residues. This CDR3 is CASSMSDQPQHF. CDR3 nucleotides: TGTGCCAGCAGTATGTCGGATCAGCCCCAGCATTTT.

The V call is TRBV2, the J call TRBJ1-2; no clear D. The ends were cut back, 4 bases at V and 2 bases at J, with 8 bases in the middle. Germline CDR1 and CDR2: SNHLY and FYNNEI. The CDR3 covers 13 residues. CDR3 DNA sequence: TGTGCCAGCAGTGGGGCAGTGAACTATGGCTACACCTTC. Its protein is CASSGAVNYGYTF. Complete variable domain (other parts from reference TRBV2 and TRBJ1-2): EPEVTQTPSHQVTQMGQEVILRCVPISNHLYFYWYRQILGQKVEFLVSFYNNEISEKSEIFDDQFSVERPDGSNFTLKIRSTKLEDSAMYFCASSGAVNYGYTFGSGTRLTVV.

This sequence joins TRBV5-1 and TRBJ1-2; D is undetermined. V dropped 0 bases and J dropped 6 bases, with 9 bases sitting between them. CDR3 length equals 13 residues. CDR1 SGHRS and CDR2 YFSETQ come from the germline V gene. The CDR3 spells CASSLGEMDGYTF. The CDR3, as DNA: TGCGCCAGCAGCTTGGGGGAGATGGATGGCTACACCTTC.

The rearrangement links TRBV18 to TRBJ2-2; D gene unclear. CDR3 size: 14 residues. Germline lookup yields CDR1 KGHSH and CDR2 LQKENI. The V and J ends lost 2 bases and 2 bases respectively, with 6 bases between them. The CDR3 region has the DNA TGTGCCAGCTCACCAGAAGTAAACACCGGGGAGCTGTTTTTT. Protein: CASSPEVNTGELFF.

This sequence joins TRBV2 and TRBJ2-1; perhaps D is TRBD1 or TRBD2 (5 bases each). Germline assignment: CDR1 SNHLY and CDR2 FYNNEI. Trimming cost V 2 bases and J 2 bases, with 13 bases left between them. The CDR3 is 16 residues long. For the CDR3, the DNA is TGTGCCAGCAGTGAAAGGGGCCGGGGACCCTACAATGAGCAGTTCTTC. This translates into CASSERGRGPYNEQFF.

The chain is built from TRBV11-2 and TRBJ1-6; D remains unclear. CDR3 length: 13 residues. Germline-derived CDR1 and CDR2 are SGHAT and FQNNGV. Trimming cost V 3 bases and J 7 bases, with 7 bases left between them. The CDR3 DNA reads as TGTGCCAGCAGCTTCTTGGAGAATTCACCCCTCCACTTT. Translating gives CASSFLENSPLHF.

The rearrangement uses TRBV27 and TRBJ2-1, with TRBD1 matching 8 bases. Unmatched junction bases numbered 1, after V lost 5 bases and J lost 4 bases. The germline V gene encodes CDR1 MNHEY and CDR2 SMNVEV (reference sequence). The CDR3 loop spans 13 amino acids. CDR3 in amino acids: CASSGQGYNEQFF. The CDR3 bases are TGTGCCAGCAGTGGACAGGGTTACAATGAGCAGTTCTTC.

This clone was seen only once. J is TRBJ2-7 and V is TRBV2, with unresolved D. Germline CDR1 reads SNHLY; CDR2 reads FYNNEI. The CDR3 extends over 15 amino acids. V was clipped by 1 base and J by 1 base, with 11 bases between them. For the CDR3, the DNA is TGTGCCAGCAGTGAAGTGGGCAGGAGATCCTACGAGCAGTACTTC. It yields the protein CASSEVGRRSYEQYF.